This TCR beta chain was found in a study of CD8+CD57+ T cells in acquired aplastic anemia. Genomic DNA templated the TCR beta VDJ and CDR3 profiling. Each CDR3 protein gets one entry after TCRdb re-called the reads with MiXCR. The data hold around 180,000 distinct CDR3 sequences, with 64% observed a single time. There are 15 residues in the CDR3. Germline loops: CDR1 MRHNA, CDR2 SNTAGT. With 4 bases clipped from V and 8 bases from J, the junction kept 6 bases outside the gene matches. The clonotype was recovered from a human donor with severe aplastic anemia or a healthy control (not recorded which). Material for sequencing was sorted CD4+, CD8+, or CD8+CD57+ T cells (not recorded which) from PBMCs. The chain combines TRBV6-4 with TRBJ2-1; 12 bases fit TRBD2. The CDR3 reads CASSVLAGGGDEQFF. CDR3 coding DNA: TGTGCCAGCAGTGTACTAGCGGGAGGAGGGGATGAGCAGTTCTTC.